This T cell receptor beta chain came from a study of PD-1 blockade in mismatch repair-deficient tumors. Study-level information: Patients had about a dozen mismatch repair-deficient cancer types and were previously treated and progressing.

This clone was seen a single time. Its antigen is currently unknown. Notes on the study in general: Tumor-resident clones, often undetectable pretreatment in blood, expanded then contracted after pembrolizumab.

Libraries were prepared by immunoSEQ multiplex PCR; TCRdb keeps only in-frame clonotypes and omits some of them. This sample has 40,000 to 60,000 clones; around 77% occur once, and the top ten carry around 3.5%. Every patient had mismatch repair deficiency by PCR or immunohistochemistry. Three pembrolizumab responders had their TCRs sequenced. The germline CDR1 and CDR2 sequences are SGHAT and FQNNGV. Deletions cut 4 bases from V and 10 bases from J, with 11 bases between. The CDR3 extends over 12 amino acids. This specimen was PBMCs, taken before pembrolizumab treatment. The sequence derives from an adult with mismatch repair-deficient cancer. The rearrangement joins TRBV11-2 to TRBJ2-1; TRBD2 might be the D (6 bases). The DNA for the CDR3 is TGTGCCAGCAGCTGGGCGGGGCCGGAGCAGTTCTTC. Protein sequence: CASSWAGPEQFF.